One T cell receptor (beta chain) is described in this entry. The data belong to a study of blood T cell repertoires in COVID-19. Study details: The study drew acute and convalescent COVID-19 samples from the United States, Italy and Spain. Sources were T cells, B-cell-depleted T cells, or PBMCs; the material itself was cDNA or gDNA.

Original methodology: Reference gene primer amplification yielded estimated nucleated cell counts. Produced via immunoSEQ multiplex PCR; TCRdb's table is partial and in-frame only. That table is the source of V, J and clone size, and D and trimming were worked out from the DNA. The sample comprises under 60,000 clones, approximately 80% of which are singletons, and roughly 3.5% rests with the top ten. The ends were cut back, 1 base at V and 3 bases at J, with 4 bases in the middle. The CDR3 covers 13 residues. CDR1 is MDHEN and CDR2 is SYDVKM in the germline V gene. The chain joins TRBV28 to TRBJ2-1, with D hard to call. Material for sequencing was peripheral blood. This TCR derives from a man in his fifties or sixties with acute or convalescent COVID-19. The CDR3 loop reads CASSLSGYNEQFF. CDR3 sequence (DNA): TGTGCCAGCAGTTTATCGGGCTACAATGAGCAGTTCTTC.